This TCR beta chain is drawn from a study of T cells in localized non-small cell lung cancer. Whole-study results and caveats: The study sequenced only one region of the tumor. As a result, intratumor heterogeneity could not be excluded and remains possible. Median detection of top 100 tumor clones in adjacent lung was approximately 50 clones.

CDR1 and CDR2 from the germline V gene are LNHNV and YYDKDF (reference sequence). Trimming took 0 bases from V and 7 from J; bases not matched to a gene: 6. This CDR3 is 14 amino acids long. The protocol was immunoSEQ multiplex PCR, while the TCRdb copy is restricted to in-frame clones and leaves out a portion. The sample consists of under 35,000 clones, roughly 88% of them appearing once. Concerning this clone: No antigen is known for it.

This sequence originates from a woman aged 35 to 70 with stage III lung adenocarcinoma. The sequencing here drew on peripheral blood mononuclear cells, taken before any cancer treatment. The rearrangement joins TRBV15 to TRBJ2-7, with 7 bases lining up with TRBD1. In nucleotides, the CDR3 is TGTGCCACCAGCAGAGATCGAGGGGGCGGGGAGCAGTACTTC. Residues: CATSRDRGGGEQYF.